The following is a T cell receptor beta chain sequence with its context. The ends were cut back, 3 bases at V and 0 bases at J, with 6 bases in the middle. CDR3 length: 12 residues. CDR1 is GTSNPN and CDR2 is SVGIG in the germline V gene (reference sequence). The data originate from a study of OX40 agonist ivuxolimab in advanced cancers. Produced via immunoSEQ multiplex PCR; TCRdb's table is partial and in-frame only. Among fewer than 40,000 clones listed, over 60% were seen once. This TCR came from an adult with an advanced solid tumor such as melanoma, head and neck, liver or kidney cancer. Sequencing used CD4+ or CD8+ T cells sorted from blood, obtained in a trial of the OX40 agonist ivuxolimab. The chain has TRBV30 and TRBJ2-7; D call uncertain. CDR3 sequence (DNA): TGTGCCTGGAGCCCGGCCTCCTACGAGCAGTACTTC. Protein: CAWSPASYEQYF.